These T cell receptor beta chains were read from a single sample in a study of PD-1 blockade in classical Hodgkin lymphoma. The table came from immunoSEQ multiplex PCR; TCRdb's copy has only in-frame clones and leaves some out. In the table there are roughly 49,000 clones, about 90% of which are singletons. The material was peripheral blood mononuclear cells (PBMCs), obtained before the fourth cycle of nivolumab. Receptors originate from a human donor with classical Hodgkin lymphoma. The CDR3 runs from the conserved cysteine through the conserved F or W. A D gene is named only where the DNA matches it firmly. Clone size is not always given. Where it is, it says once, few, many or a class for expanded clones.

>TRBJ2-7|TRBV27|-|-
TGTGCCAGCAGTTTATCGATGGCACTCTCCTACGAGCAGTACTTC
CASSLSMALSYEQYF
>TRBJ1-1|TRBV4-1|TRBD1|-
TGCGCCAGCAGCCCGCACCCGGGACAGGGATTGGGGAACACTGAAGCTTTCTTT
CASSPHPGQGLGNTEAFF
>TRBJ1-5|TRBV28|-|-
TGTGCCAGCAGTCCTGGCAGTTACAATCAGCCCCAGCATTTT
CASSPGSYNQPQHF
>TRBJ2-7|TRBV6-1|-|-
TGTGCCAGCAGAGACCGGGACGGATACTACGAGCAGTACTTC
CASRDRDGYYEQYF
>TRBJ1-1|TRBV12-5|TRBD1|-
TGTGCTAGTGGTTCGGGACAGGGGGCTTCTGAAGCTTTCTTT
CASGSGQGASEAFF
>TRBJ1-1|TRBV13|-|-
TGTGCCAGCAGCTTTAGCGCTGAAGCTTTCTTT
CASSFSAEAFF
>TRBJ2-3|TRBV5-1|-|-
TGCGCCAGCGGGGGACCACCGAGTACAGATACGCAGTATTTT
CASGGPPSTDTQYF
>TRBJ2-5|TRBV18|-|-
TGTGCCAGCTCACCAGGAGAGACCCAGTACTTC
CASSPGETQYF
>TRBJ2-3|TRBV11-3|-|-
TGTGCCAGCAGCTTAGGTATCGTTACTAGCACAGATACGCAGTATTTT
CASSLGIVTSTDTQYF
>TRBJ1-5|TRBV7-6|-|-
TGTGCCAGCAGCTTAGATGGAGGGGTTGGGCAGCCCCAGCATTTT
CASSLDGGVGQPQHF
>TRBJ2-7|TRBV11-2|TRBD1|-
TGTGCCAGCAGCTTAGGCGGACAGGCGTACTACGAGCAGTACTTC
CASSLGGQAYYEQYF
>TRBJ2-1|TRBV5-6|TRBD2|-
TGTGCCAGCAGCGGCCAAGAGGCCGGGGGGTACAATGAGCAGTTCTTC
CASSGQEAGGYNEQFF
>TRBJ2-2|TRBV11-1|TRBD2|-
TGTGCCAGCAGCCGTAGCGGGAGTAGCACCGGGGAGCTGTTTTTT
CASSRSGSSTGELFF
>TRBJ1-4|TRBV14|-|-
TGTGCCAGCAGTCAAGCGGGGGCCACTAATGAAAAACTGTTTTTT
CASSQAGATNEKLFF
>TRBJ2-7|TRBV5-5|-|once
TGTGCCAGCAGCCGGGGGAATGCAGTCGAGGAGGAGCAGTACTTC
CASSRGNAVEEEQYF
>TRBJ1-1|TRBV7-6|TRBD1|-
TGTGCCAGCAGCCCGTCGACAGGGCACACTGAAGCTTTCTTT
CASSPSTGHTEAFF
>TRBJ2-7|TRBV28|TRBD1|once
TGTGCCAGCAGTACGACAGGGGAAGACTACGAGCAGTACTTC
CASSTTGEDYEQYF
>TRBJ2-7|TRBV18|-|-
TGTGCCAGCTCACCAACATCATCCTACGAGCAGTACTTC
CASSPTSSYEQYF
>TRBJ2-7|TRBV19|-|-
TGTGCCAGTAGTATGAACAACTACGAGCAGTACTTC
CASSMNNYEQYF
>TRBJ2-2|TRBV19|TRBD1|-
TGTGCCAGTCGACAGGGGACCGACACCGGGGAGCTGTTTTTT
CASRQGTDTGELFF
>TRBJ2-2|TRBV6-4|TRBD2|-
TGTGCCAGCAGTCCACTAGCGGGAGTTGGCACCGGGGAGCTGTTTTTT
CASSPLAGVGTGELFF
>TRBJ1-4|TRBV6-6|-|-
TGTGCCAGCAGAACCCCAGTCGGGGTAATTAATGAAAAACTGTTTTTT
CASRTPVGVINEKLFF
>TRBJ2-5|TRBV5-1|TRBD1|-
TGCGCCAGCAGCATTGCCCCGAACAGGGGCTTCGGTGAGACCCAGTACTTC
CASSIAPNRGFGETQYF
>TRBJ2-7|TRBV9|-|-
TGTGCCAGCAGCGCAAGGAACAGGGCGAACTCCTACGAGCAGTACTTC
CASSARNRANSYEQYF
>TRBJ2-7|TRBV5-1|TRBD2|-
TGCGCCAGCAGCTTGGTGAGTAGCGGGATACTATCCTACGAGCAGTACTTC
CASSLVSSGILSYEQYF
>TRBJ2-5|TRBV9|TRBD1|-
TGTGCCAGCAGCGTTTGGCAGGGGGCAGGGACCCAGTACTTC
CASSVWQGAGTQYF